The clone carrying this TCR beta chain was picked up a small number of times. The source of the sample is a study of blood T cell repertoires in COVID-19. Study in general: From T cells, B-cell-depleted T cells, or PBMCs came the material, which was cDNA or gDNA.

The CDR3 has 15 residues. The germline CDR1 and CDR2 sequences are SGHRS and YFSETQ. Trimming removed 0 bases from V and 3 bases from J, with 10 bases in between. Libraries were prepared by immunoSEQ multiplex PCR; TCRdb keeps only in-frame clonotypes and omits some of them. The profile shows tens of thousands of clones, 91% of them singletons. The receptor was isolated from a human donor in a cohort sampled during active COVID-19. V is TRBV5-1 and J is TRBJ2-1; a weak D match, TRBD2 (6 bases). Input material: peripheral blood. CDR3 protein: CASSLEGGDYNEQFF. DNA for the CDR3: TGCGCCAGCAGCTTGGAAGGCGGGGACTACAATGAGCAGTTCTTC.